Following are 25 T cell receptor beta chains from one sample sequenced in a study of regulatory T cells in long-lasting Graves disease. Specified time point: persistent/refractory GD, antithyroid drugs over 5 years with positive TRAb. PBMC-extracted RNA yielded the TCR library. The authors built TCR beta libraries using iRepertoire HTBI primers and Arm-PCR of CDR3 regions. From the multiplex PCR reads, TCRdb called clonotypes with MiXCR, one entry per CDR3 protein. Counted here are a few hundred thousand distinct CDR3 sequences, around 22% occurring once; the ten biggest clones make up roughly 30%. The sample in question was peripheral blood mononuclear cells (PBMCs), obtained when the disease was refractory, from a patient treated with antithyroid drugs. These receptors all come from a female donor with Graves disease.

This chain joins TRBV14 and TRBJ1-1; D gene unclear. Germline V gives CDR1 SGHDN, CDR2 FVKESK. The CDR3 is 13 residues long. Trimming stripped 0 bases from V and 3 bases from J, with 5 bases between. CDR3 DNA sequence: TGTGCCAGCAGCCAAGACACGGACACTGAAGCTTTCTTT. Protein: CASSQDTDTEAFF. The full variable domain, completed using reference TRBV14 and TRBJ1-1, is EAGVTQFPSHSVIEKGQTVTLRCDPISGHDNLYWYRRVMGKEIKFLLHFVKESKQDESGMPNNRFLAERTGGTYSTLKVQPAELEDSGVYFCASSQDTDTEAFFGQGTRLTVV.

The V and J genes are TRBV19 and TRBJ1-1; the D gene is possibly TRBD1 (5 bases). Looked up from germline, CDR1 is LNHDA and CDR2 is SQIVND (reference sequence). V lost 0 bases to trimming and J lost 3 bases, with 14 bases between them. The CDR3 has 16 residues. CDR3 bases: TGTGCCAGTAGTATAGATCGAAGGGGCTCGGACACTGAAGCTTTCTTT. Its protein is CASSIDRRGSDTEAFF. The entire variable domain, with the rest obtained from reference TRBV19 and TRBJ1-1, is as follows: DGGITQSPKYLFRKEGQNVTLSCEQNLNHDAMYWYRQDPGQGLRLIYYSQIVNDFQKGDIAEGYSVSREKKESFPLTVTSAQKNPTAFYLCASSIDRRGSDTEAFFGQGTRLTVV.

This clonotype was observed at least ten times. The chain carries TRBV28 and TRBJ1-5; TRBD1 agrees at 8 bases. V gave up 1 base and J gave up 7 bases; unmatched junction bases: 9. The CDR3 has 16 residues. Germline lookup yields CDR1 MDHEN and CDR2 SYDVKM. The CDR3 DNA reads TGTGCCAGCAGTTTATTCGACGGGACAGGTAAACAGCCCCAGCATTTT. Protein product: CASSLFDGTGKQPQHF.

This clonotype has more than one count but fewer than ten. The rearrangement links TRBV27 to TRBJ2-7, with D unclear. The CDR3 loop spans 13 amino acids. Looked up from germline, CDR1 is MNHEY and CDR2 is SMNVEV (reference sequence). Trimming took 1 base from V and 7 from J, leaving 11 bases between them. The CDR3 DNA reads TGTGCCAGCAGTTTATACCCCGGTGGGGAGCAGTACTTC. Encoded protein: CASSLYPGGEQYF.

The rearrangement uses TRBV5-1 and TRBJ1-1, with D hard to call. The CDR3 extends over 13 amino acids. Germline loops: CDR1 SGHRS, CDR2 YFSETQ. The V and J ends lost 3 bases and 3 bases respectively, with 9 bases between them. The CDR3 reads CASSSISDTEAFF. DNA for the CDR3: TGCGCCAGCAGCTCTATTTCGGACACTGAAGCTTTCTTT.

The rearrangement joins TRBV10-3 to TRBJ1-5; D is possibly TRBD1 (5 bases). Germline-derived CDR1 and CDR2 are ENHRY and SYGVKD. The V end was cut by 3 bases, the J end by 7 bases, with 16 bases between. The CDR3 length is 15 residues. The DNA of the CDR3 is TGTGCCATCAGTGATGGGGCAGGGTTTGAGCAGCCCCAGCATTTT. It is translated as CAISDGAGFEQPQHF.

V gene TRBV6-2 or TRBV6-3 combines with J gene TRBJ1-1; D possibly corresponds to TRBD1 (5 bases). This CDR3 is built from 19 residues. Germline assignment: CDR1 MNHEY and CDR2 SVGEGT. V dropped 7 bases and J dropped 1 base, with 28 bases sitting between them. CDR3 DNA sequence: TGTGCCAGCACTACCTCTAAGGGGTTTGCGGGGAATGAGAACACTGAAGCTTTCTTT. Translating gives CASTTSKGFAGNENTEAFF.

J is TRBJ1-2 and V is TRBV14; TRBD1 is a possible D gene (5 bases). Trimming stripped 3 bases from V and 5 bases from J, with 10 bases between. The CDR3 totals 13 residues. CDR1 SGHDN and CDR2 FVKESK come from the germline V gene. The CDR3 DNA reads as TGTGCCAGCAGCCAGGGACGGGTTTATGGCTACACCTTC. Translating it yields CASSQGRVYGYTF.

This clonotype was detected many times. The CDR3 sequence is CASSPGGYQETQYF. The DNA for the CDR3 is TGTGCCAGCAGCCCTGGGGGGTACCAAGAGACCCAGTACTTC. The rearrangement uses TRBV11-3 and TRBJ2-5; possible D gene TRBD2, 6 bases. CDR3 length: 14 residues. Trimming cost V 5 bases and J 0 bases, with 10 bases left between them. The germline V gene has CDR1 SGHNT and CDR2 YENEEA.

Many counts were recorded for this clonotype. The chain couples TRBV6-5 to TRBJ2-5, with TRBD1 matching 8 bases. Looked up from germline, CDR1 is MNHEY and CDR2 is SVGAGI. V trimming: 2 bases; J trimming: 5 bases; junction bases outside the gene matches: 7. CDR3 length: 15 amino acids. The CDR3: CASSYPDRGGETQYF. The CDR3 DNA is TGTGCCAGCAGTTACCCTGACAGGGGAGGCGAGACCCAGTACTTC.

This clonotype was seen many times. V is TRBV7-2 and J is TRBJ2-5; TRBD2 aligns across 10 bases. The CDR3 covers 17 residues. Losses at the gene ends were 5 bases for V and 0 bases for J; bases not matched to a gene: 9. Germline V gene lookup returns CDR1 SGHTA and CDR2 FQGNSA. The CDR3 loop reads CASSAPTSGANQETQYF. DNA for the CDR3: TGTGCCAGCAGCGCCCCTACTAGCGGGGCTAACCAAGAGACCCAGTACTTC. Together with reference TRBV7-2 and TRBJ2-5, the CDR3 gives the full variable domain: GAGVSQSPSNKVTEKGKDVELRCDPISGHTALYWYRQSLGQGLEFLIYFQGNSAPDKSGLPSDRFSAERTGGSVSTLTIQRTQQEDSAVYLCASSAPTSGANQETQYFGPGTRLLVL.

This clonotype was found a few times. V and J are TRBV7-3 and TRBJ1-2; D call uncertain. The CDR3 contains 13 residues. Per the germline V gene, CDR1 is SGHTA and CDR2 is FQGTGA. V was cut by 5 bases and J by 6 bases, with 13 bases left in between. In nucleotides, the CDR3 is TGTGCCAGCAGCCGGGCCCACAGAGATGGCTACACCTTC. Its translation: CASSRAHRDGYTF. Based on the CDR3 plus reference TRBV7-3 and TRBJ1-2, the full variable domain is GAGVSQTPSNKVTEKGKYVELRCDPISGHTALYWYRQSLGQGPEFLIYFQGTGAADDSGLPNDRFFAVRPEGSVSTLKIQRTERGDSAVYLCASSRAHRDGYTFGSGTRLTVV.

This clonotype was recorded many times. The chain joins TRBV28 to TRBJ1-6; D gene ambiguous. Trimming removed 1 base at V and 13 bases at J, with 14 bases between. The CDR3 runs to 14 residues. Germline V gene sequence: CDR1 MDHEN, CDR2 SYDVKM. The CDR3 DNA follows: TGTGCCAGCAGTTTATCCCGGTTAGCCGTGCCCCTCCACTTT. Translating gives CASSLSRLAVPLHF.

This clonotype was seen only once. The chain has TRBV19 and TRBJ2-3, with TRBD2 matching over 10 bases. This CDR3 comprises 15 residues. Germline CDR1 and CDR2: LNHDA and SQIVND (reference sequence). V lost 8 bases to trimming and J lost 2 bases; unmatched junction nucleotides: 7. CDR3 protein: CASPGTSAYTDTQYF. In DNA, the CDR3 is TGTGCCAGTCCCGGGACTAGCGCCTACACAGATACGCAGTATTTT.

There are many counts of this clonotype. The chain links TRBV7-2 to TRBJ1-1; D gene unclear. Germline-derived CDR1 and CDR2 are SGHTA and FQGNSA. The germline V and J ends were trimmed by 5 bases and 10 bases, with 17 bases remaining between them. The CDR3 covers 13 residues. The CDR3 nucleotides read TGTGCCAGCAGCCCGACACCCTCAGTCGGAGCTTTCTTT. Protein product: CASSPTPSVGAFF.

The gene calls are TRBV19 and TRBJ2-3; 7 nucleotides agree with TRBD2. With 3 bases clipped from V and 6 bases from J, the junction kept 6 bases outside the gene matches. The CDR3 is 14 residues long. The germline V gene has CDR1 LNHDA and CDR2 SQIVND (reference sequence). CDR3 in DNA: TGTGCCAGTAGTATCCCCGGGGGAGGGGATACGCAGTATTTT. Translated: CASSIPGGGDTQYF.

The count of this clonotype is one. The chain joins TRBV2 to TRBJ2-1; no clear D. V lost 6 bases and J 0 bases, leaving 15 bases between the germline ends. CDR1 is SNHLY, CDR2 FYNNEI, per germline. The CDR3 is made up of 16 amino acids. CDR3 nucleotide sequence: TGTGCCAGCAGCTTACGGCGGCTGAGCTCCTACAATGAGCAGTTCTTC. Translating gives CASSLRRLSSYNEQFF.

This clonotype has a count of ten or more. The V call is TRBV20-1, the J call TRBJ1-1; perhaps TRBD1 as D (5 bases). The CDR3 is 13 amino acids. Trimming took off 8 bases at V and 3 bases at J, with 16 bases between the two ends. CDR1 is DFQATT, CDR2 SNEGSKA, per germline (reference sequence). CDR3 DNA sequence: TGCAGTTTCCCGCCGGGGCCGTACACTGAAGCTTTCTTT. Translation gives CSFPPGPYTEAFF.

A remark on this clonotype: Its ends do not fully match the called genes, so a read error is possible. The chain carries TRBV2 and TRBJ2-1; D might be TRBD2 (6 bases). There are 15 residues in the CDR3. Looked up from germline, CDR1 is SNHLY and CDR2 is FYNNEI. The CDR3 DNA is TGTGCTAGCAGTGTACATAGCGGCTCCTACAATGAGCAGTTCTTC. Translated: CASSVHSGSYNEQFF.

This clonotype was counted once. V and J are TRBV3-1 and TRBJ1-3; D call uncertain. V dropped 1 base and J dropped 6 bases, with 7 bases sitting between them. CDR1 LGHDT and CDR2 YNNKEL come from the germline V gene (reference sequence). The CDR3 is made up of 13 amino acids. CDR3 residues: CASSQGYENTIYF. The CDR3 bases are TGTGCCAGCAGCCAAGGTTACGAAAACACCATATATTTT.

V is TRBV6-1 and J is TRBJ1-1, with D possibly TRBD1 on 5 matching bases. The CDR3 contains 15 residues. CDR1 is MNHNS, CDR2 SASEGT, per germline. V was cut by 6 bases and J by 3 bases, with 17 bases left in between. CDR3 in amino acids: CASRQWRQYYTEAFF. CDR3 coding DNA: TGTGCCAGCAGACAATGGCGACAGTACTACACTGAAGCTTTCTTT.

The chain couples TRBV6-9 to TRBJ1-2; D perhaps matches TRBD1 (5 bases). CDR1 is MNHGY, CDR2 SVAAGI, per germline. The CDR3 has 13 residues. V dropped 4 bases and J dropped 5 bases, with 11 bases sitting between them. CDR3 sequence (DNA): TGTGCCAGCAGTTCAGTGGGGGAATATGGCTACACCTTC. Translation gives CASSSVGEYGYTF.

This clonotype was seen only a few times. The CDR3 protein is CASSPAGAATNEKLFF. CDR3 coding DNA: TGTGCCAGCAGCCCGGCAGGCGCTGCAACTAATGAAAAACTGTTTTTT. The V call is TRBV27, the J call TRBJ1-4; no reliable D call. CDR3 size: 16 residues. The V end lost 6 bases, the J end lost 0 bases, and 14 bases lay between the germline ends. Germline assignment: CDR1 MNHEY and CDR2 SMNVEV (reference sequence).

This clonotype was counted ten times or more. The CDR3 nucleotides are TGCAGTGCTAGAGAGTCAGCGGGAGGGAGGTACGAGCAGTACTTC. It yields the protein CSARESAGGRYEQYF. The chain joins TRBV20-1 to TRBJ2-7; 10 positions agree with TRBD2. Trimming cost V 0 bases and J 4 bases; bases outside gene matches: 6. This CDR3 is 15 amino acids long. In germline, CDR1 is DFQATT, CDR2 SNEGSKA (reference sequence).

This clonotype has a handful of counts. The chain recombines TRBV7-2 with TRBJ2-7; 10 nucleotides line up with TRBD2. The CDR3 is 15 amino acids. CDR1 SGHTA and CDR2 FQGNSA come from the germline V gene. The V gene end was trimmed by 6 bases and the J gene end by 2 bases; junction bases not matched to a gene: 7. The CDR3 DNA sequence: TGTGCCAGCAGACCCACTAGCGGGGCCCCCTACGAGCAGTACTTC. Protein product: CASRPTSGAPYEQYF. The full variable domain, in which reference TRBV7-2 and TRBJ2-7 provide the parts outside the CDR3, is GAGVSQSPSNKVTEKGKDVELRCDPISGHTALYWYRQSLGQGLEFLIYFQGNSAPDKSGLPSDRFSAERTGGSVSTLTIQRTQQEDSAVYLCASRPTSGAPYEQYFGPGTRLTVT.